This T cell receptor (beta chain) derives from a study of vaccination effects on CD4 cells after COVID-19. About the study: Samples were given by two convalescent patients 16 days and one week before vaccination.

This clone was observed a few times. Its antigen is still unknown. Antigen-specific CD4+ T cells were expanded (with viral peptide pools) by the ViraFEST assay ahead of sequencing. Subsequent to 10 days of culture, CD4+ T cells were isolated. The infection with SARS-CoV-2 (confirmed by PCR) occurred in this person between March and December 2020. The repertoire was sequenced with immunoSEQ multiplex PCR; TCRdb's copy has only in-frame clones and lacks some. The sample records roughly 73,000 clones, under 85% being singletons. The sequenced sample was CD4+ T cells from PBMCs cultured with HIV peptides, obtained before COVID-19 vaccination. Subset reported: HIV-1 Nef peptide pool negative control/reference culture. The source of this sequence is a human donor who had a prior SARS-CoV-2 infection.

For the CDR3, the DNA is TGCGCCAGCAGCATTAGCGGGGGGAGCCGCTCGGGTACGCAGTATTTT. It encodes CASSISGGSRSGTQYF. This chain links TRBV5-1 with TRBJ2-3; TRBD2 matches 10 bases. Germline CDR1 is SGHRS and CDR2 is YFSETQ. The J segment lost 8 bases and the V segment lost 4 bases, leaving 13 bases of the junction unmatched. The CDR3 covers 16 residues.